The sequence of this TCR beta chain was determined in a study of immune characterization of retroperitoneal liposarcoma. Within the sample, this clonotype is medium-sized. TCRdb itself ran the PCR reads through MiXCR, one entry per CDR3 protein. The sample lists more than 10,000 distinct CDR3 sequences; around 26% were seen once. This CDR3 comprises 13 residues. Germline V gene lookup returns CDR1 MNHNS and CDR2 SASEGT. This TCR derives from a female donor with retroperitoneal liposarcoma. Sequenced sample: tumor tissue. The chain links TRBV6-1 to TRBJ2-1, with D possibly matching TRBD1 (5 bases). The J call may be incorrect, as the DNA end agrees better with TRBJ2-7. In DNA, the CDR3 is TGTGCCAGCAGCACGTTAAGGGGTGCGGAGCAGTACTTC. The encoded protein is CASSTLRGAEQYF.